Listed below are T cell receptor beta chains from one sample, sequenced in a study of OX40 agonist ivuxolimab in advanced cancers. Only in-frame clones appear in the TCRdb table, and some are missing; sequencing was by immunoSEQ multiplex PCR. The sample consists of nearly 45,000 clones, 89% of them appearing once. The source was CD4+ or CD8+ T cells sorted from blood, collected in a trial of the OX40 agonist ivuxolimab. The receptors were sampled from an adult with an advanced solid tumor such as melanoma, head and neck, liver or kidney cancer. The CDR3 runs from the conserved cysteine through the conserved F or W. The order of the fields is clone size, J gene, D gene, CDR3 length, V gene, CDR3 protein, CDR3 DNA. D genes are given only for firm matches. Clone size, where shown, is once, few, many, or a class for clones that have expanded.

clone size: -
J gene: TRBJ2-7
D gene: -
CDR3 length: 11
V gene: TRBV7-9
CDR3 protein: CASSGGSEQYF
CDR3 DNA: TGTGCCAGCAGCGGCGGGTCCGAGCAGTACTTC

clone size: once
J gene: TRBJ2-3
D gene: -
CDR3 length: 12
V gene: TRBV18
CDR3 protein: CASSPAVDTQYF
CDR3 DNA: TGTGCCAGCTCACCAGCTGTAGATACGCAGTATTTT

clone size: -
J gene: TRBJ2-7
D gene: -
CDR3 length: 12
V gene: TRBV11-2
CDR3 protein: CASSLEVHEQYF
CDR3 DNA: TGTGCCAGCAGCTTAGAGGTTCACGAGCAGTACTTC

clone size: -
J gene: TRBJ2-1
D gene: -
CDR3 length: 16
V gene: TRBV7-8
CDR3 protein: CASSTGTGLSYNEQFF
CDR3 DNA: TGTGCCAGCAGCACAGGGACGGGCTTATCCTACAATGAGCAGTTCTTC

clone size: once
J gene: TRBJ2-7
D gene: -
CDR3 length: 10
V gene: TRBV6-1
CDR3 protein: CATGFREQYF
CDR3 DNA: TGTGCCACCGGTTTTCGGGAGCAGTACTTC

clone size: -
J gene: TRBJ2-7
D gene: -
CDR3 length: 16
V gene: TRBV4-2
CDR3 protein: CASSQPRQEAIHEQYF
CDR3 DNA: TGTGCCAGCAGCCAACCTAGACAGGAGGCTATCCACGAGCAGTACTTC

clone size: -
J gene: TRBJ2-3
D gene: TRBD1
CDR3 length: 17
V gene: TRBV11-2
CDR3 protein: CASSLPMTGGWSDTQYF
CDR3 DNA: TGTGCCAGCAGCTTACCAATGACAGGGGGATGGTCAGATACGCAGTATTTT

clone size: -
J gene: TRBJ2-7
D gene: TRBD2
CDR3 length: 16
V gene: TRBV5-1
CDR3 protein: CASSLRTSGASYEQYF
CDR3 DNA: TGCGCCAGCAGCCTACGGACTAGCGGGGCCTCCTACGAGCAGTACTTC

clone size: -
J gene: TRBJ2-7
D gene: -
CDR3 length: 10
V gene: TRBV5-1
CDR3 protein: CAGNLYEQYF
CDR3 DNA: TGCGCCGGAAACTTATACGAGCAGTACTTC

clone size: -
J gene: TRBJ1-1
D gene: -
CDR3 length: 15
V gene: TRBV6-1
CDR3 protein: CASSDLSGANTEAFF
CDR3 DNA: TGTGCCAGCAGTGATCTATCTGGGGCGAACACTGAAGCTTTCTTT

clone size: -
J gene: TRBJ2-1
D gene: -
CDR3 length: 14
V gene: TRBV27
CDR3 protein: CASGLTGGANEQFF
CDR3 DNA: TGTGCCAGCGGATTAACAGGAGGGGCAAATGAGCAGTTCTTC

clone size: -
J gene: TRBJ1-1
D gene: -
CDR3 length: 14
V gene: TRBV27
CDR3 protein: CASGPRPFNTEAFF
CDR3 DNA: TGTGCCAGCGGGCCCAGACCTTTCAACACTGAAGCTTTCTTT

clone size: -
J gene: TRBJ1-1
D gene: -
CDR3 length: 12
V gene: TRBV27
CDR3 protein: CASRRRDTEAFF
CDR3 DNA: TGTGCCAGCAGGCGACGGGACACTGAAGCTTTCTTT

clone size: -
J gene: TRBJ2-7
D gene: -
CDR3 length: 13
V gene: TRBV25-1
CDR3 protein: CASTPRYSYEQYF
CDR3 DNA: TGTGCCAGCACCCCAAGGTACTCCTACGAGCAGTACTTC

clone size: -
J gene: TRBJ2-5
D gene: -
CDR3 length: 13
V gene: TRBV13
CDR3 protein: CASSLAQGGTQYF
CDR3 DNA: TGTGCCAGCAGCTTAGCACAGGGAGGGACCCAGTACTTC

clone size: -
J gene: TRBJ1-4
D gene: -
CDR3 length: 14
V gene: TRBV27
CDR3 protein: CASRPFATNEKLFF
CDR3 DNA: TGTGCCAGCAGACCCTTTGCAACTAATGAAAAACTGTTTTTT

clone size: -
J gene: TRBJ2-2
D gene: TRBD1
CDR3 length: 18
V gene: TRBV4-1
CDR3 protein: CASSHRRDRGPHTGELFF
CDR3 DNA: TGCGCCAGCAGCCACCGCCGGGACAGGGGGCCTCACACCGGGGAGCTGTTTTTT

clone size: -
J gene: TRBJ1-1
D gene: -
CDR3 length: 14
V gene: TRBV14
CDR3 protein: CASSYDRRGTEAFF
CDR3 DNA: TGTGCCAGCAGCTACGACAGGCGGGGCACTGAAGCTTTCTTT

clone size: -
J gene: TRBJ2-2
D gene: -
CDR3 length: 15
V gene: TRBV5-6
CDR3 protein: CASSFDSLNTGELFF
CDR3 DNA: TGTGCCAGCAGCTTCGACAGCCTGAACACCGGGGAGCTGTTTTTT

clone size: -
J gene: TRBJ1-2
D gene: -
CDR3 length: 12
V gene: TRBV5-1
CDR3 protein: CASSLAGYGYTF
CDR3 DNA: TGCGCCAGCAGCTTGGCCGGCTATGGCTACACCTTC

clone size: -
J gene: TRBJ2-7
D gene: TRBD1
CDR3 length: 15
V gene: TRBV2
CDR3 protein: CASSEDRGYVYEQYF
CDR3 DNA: TGTGCCAGCAGTGAGGACAGGGGGTACGTCTACGAGCAGTACTTC

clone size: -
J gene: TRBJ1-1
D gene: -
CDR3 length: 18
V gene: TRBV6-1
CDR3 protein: CASSEALWTRSQNTEAFF
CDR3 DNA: TGTGCCAGCAGTGAAGCGCTATGGACCCGGAGCCAGAACACTGAAGCTTTCTTT

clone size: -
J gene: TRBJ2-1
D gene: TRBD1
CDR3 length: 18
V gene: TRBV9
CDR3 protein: CASSVASITGGAWNEQFF
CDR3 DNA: TGTGCCAGCAGCGTAGCCAGTATCACAGGGGGCGCGTGGAATGAGCAGTTCTTC

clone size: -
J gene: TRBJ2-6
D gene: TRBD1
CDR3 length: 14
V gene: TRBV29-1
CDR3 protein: CSVETGTGANVLTF
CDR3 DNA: TGCAGCGTAGAGACAGGGACTGGGGCCAACGTCCTGACTTTC

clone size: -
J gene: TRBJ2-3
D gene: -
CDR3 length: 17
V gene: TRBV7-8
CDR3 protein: CASSLPVRAGPTDTQYF
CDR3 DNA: TGTGCCAGCAGCTTACCGGTGAGGGCCGGGCCCACAGATACGCAGTATTTT

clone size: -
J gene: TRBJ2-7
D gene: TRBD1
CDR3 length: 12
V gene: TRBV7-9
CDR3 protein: CASSTGVYEQYF
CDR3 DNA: TGTGCCAGCAGCACAGGGGTCTACGAGCAGTACTTC

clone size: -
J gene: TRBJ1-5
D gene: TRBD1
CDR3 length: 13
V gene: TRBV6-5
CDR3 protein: CASSLQGNQPQHF
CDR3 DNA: TGTGCCAGCAGTTTACAGGGGAATCAGCCCCAGCATTTT

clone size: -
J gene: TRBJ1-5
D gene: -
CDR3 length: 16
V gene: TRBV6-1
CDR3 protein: CASSAWGPRGNQPQHF
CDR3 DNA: TGTGCCAGCAGTGCGTGGGGGCCACGGGGCAATCAGCCCCAGCATTTT

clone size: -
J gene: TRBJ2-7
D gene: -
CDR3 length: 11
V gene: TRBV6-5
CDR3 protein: CASSTSYEQYF
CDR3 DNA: TGTGCCAGCAGTACGTCCTACGAGCAGTACTTC

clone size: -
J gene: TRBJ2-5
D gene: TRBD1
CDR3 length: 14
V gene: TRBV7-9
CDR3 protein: CASRPGQGQETQYF
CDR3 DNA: TGTGCCAGCAGACCAGGACAGGGCCAAGAGACCCAGTACTTC